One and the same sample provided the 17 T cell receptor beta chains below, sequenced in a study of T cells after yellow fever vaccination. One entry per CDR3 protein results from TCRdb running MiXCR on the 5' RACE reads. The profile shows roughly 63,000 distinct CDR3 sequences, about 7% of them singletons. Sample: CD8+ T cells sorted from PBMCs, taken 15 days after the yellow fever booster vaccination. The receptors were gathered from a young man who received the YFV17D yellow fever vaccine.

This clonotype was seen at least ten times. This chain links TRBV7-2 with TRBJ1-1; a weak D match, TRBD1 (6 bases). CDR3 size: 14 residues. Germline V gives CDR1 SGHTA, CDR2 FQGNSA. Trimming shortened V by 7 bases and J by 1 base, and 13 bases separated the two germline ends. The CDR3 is CASTTGGPNTEAFF. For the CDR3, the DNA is TGTGCCAGCACAACCGGGGGGCCGAACACTGAAGCTTTCTTT.

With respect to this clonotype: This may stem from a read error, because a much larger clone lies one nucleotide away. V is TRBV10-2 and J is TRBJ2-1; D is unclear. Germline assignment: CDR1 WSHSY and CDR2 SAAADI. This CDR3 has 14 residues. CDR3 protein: CATTMAPSYNVQFF. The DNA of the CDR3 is TGCGCCACCACCATGGCTCCCTCCTACAATGTGCAGTTCTTC.

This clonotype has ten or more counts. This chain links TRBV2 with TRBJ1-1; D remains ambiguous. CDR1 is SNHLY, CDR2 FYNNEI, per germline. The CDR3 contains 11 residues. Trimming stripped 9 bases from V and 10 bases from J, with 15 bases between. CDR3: CASMARPLAFF. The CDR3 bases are TGTGCCAGTATGGCTCGGCCCTTAGCTTTCTTT.

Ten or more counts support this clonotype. In nucleotides, the CDR3 is TGCGCCAGCAGCTCCGAAGGGGTGAACACTGAAGCTTTCTTT. Translating it yields CASSSEGVNTEAFF. The rearrangement joins TRBV5-1 to TRBJ1-1; TRBD1 might be the D (5 bases). V was pared by 3 bases and J by 0 bases, with 9 bases between. This CDR3 contains 14 residues. The germline CDR1 and CDR2 sequences are SGHRS and YFSETQ.

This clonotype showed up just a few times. CDR3 region: CASSPGTDYEQYF. Written as DNA, the CDR3 is TGTGCCAGCAGTCCCGGGACAGATTACGAGCAGTACTTC. This chain connects TRBV21-1 to TRBJ2-7; no check of the table's D call, TRBD1, against the DNA was made. TRBV21-1 is assigned pseudogene status. The CDR3 totals 13 residues.

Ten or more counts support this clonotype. The CDR3 region has the DNA TGTGCCAGCAGCTTAGAGAGGACTAGTCCCATGGGCCAGTACTTC. Its translation: CASSLERTSPMGQYF. This chain links TRBV11-2 with TRBJ2-5; 7 bases map to TRBD2. CDR3 length: 15 residues. Trimming removed 0 bases from V and 10 bases from J; junction bases left unmatched: 11. CDR1 SGHAT and CDR2 FQNNGV come from the germline V gene.

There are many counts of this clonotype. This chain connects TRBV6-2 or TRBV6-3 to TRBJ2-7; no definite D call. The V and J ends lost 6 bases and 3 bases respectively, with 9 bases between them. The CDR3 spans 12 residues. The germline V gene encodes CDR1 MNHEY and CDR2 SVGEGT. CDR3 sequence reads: CASRDLSYEQYF. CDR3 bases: TGTGCCAGCAGAGACCTCAGCTACGAGCAGTACTTC.

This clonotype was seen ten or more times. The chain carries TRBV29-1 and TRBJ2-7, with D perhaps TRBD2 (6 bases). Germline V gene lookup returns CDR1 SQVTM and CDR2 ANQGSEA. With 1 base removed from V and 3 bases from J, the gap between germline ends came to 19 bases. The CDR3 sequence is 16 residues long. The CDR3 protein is CSVEGVHPAGIYEQYF. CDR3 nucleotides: TGCAGCGTTGAAGGGGTACATCCAGCGGGTATCTACGAGCAGTACTTC.

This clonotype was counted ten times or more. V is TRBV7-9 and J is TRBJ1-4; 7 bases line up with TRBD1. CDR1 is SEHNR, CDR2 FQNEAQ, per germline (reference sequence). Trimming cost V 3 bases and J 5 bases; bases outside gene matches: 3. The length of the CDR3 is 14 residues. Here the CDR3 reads CASSLEQGNEKLFF. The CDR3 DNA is TGTGCCAGCAGCTTGGAACAGGGGAATGAAAAACTGTTTTTT.

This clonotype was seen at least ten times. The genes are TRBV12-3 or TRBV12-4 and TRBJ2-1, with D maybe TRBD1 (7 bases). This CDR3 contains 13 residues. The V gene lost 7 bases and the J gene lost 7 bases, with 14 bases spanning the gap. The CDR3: CASKGGGENEQFF. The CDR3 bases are TGTGCCAGCAAAGGGGGCGGGGAAAATGAGCAGTTCTTC.

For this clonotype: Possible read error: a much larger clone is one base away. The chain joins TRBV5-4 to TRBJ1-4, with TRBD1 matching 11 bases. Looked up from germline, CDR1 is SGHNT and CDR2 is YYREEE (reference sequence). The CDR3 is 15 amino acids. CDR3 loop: CASSWTGGVNEELFF. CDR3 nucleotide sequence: TGTGCCAGCAGCTGGACAGGGGGCGTTAATGAAGAACTGTTTTTT.

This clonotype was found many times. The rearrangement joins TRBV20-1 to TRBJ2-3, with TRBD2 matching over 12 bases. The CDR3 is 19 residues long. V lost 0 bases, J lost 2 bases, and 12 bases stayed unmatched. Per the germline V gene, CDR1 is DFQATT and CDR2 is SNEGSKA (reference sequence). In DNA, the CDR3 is TGCAGTGCTAGAGATCTTGGGCTAGCGGGAGGGTCTTACACAGATACGCAGTATTTT. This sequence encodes CSARDLGLAGGSYTDTQYF.

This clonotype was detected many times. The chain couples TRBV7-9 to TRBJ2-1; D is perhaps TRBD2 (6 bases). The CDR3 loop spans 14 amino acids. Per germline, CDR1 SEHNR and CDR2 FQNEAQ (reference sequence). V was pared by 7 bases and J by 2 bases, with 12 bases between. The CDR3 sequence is CASIPLATYNEQFF. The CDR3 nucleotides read TGTGCCAGCATCCCACTAGCAACCTACAATGAGCAGTTCTTC.

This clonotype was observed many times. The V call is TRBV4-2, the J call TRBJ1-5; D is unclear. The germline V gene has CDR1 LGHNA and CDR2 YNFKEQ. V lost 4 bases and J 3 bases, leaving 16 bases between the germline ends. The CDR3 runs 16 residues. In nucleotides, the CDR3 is TGTGCCAGCAGCCGAGACGCGTGGCCGCTCAATCAGCCCCAGCATTTT. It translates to CASSRDAWPLNQPQHF.

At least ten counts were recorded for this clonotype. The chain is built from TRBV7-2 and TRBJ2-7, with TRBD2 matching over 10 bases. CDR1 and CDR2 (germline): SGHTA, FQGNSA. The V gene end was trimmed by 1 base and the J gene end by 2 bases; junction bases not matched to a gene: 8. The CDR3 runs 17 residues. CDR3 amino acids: CASSLGTSGILAYEQYF. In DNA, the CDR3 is TGTGCCAGCAGCTTAGGGACTAGCGGCATATTAGCCTACGAGCAGTACTTC.

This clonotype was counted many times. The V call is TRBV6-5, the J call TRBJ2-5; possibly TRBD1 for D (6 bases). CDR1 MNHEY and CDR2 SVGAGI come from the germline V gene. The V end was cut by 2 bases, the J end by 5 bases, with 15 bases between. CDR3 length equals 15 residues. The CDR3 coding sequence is TGTGCCAGCAGTTACCTGGGGCAGGGGACGGAGACCCAGTACTTC. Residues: CASSYLGQGTETQYF.

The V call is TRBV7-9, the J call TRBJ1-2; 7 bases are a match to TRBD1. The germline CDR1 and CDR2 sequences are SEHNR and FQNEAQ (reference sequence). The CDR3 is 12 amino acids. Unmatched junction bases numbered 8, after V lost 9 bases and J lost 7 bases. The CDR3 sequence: CASERGRGGYTF. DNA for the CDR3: TGTGCCAGTGAGAGGGGGCGCGGTGGCTACACCTTC.